This paragraph reports one TCR beta chain. A junction end diverges from the germline sequence, so it may reflect a read error. The CDR3 consists of 13 residues. The germline gives CDR1 KGHSH, CDR2 LQKENI. The data belong to a study of blood T cell repertoires in COVID-19. TCRdb keeps only in-frame clones here, not all; method: immunoSEQ multiplex PCR. Among roughly 260,000 clones listed, about nine tenths were seen once. Sequencing used peripheral blood. The TCR sequence derives from a woman in her forties with acute or convalescent COVID-19. This sequence joins TRBV18 and TRBJ2-5; D is unresolved. The chain's CDR3 is CASSPQAQETQYF. CDR3 sequence (DNA): TGTGCCAGCTCACCACAGGCCCAAGAGACTCAGTACTTC.